The 11 T cell receptor beta chains listed next were all sequenced from one sample in a study of blood T cell repertoires in COVID-19. The data were produced by immunoSEQ multiplex PCR, yet TCRdb's version contains in-frame clones alone and is incomplete. Of about 200,000 clones listed, 70% to 90% are singletons. Material: peripheral blood. The origin of the receptors is a man aged 55 to 70 with active or convalescent COVID-19.

The gene calls are TRBV6-5 and TRBJ1-1; no clear D gene. V dropped 0 bases and J dropped 1 base, with 6 bases sitting between them. From germline, CDR1 is MNHEY and CDR2 SVGAGI. This CDR3 has 14 amino acids. The CDR3 DNA follows: TGTGCCAGCAGTTACTCGAGGGAGAACACTGAAGCTTTCTTT. This translates into CASSYSRENTEAFF.

The rearrangement uses TRBV30 and TRBJ2-3; D may be TRBD2 (5 bases). The CDR3 has 13 amino acids. Germline values: CDR1 GTSNPN, CDR2 SVGIG (reference sequence). Between the trimmed V and J ends, which lost 0 bases and 6 bases, there was a span of 10 bases. CDR3 region: CAWSVTSGDTQYF. CDR3 nucleotide sequence: TGTGCCTGGAGTGTAACTTCGGGGGATACGCAGTATTTT.

This clone was recorded many times. In nucleotides, the CDR3 is TGTGCCAGTTCACAGGGGAACTATGGCTACACCTTC. Translating it yields CASSQGNYGYTF. The chain has TRBV5-4 and TRBJ1-2, with 7 bases that match TRBD1. V shed 8 bases, J shed 2 bases, and the junction held 3 bases outside the gene matches. The CDR3 consists of 12 residues. Germline CDR1 and CDR2: SGHNT and YYREEE (reference sequence).

The V gene is TRBV2, the J gene TRBJ2-5; 7 bases are a match to TRBD1. The CDR3 consists of 13 residues. Per the germline V gene, CDR1 is SNHLY and CDR2 is FYNNEI. J was trimmed by 5 bases and V by 7 bases; bases with no gene match: 7. The CDR3 coding sequence is TGTGCCAGCAACCCCGACAGGGTGGAGACCCAGTACTTC. This codes for CASNPDRVETQYF.

This clone was counted a single time. The rearrangement joins TRBV4-1 to TRBJ2-7; TRBD1 matches at 7 bases. This CDR3 contains 16 residues. V lost 6 bases, J lost 2 bases, and 13 bases stayed unmatched. Germline CDR1 MGHRA, CDR2 YSYEKL. The CDR3: CASRGYRGPNAYEQYF. The CDR3 bases are TGCGCCAGCAGGGGGTATAGGGGGCCAAACGCCTACGAGCAGTACTTC.

With regard to this clone: Other DNA sequences in the sample encode the same CDR3. The chain uses TRBV29-1 and TRBJ1-2; 9 nucleotides agree with TRBD1. Losses at the gene ends were 7 bases for V and 2 bases for J; bases not matched to a gene: 5. In germline, CDR1 is SQVTM, CDR2 ANQGSEA. This CDR3 has 13 residues. The CDR3 sequence: CSARDRENYGYTF. The CDR3 nucleotides read TGCAGCGCTCGGGACAGGGAAAACTATGGCTACACCTTC.

J is TRBJ1-6 and V is TRBV7-6, with TRBD1 identical over 8 bases. The germline gives CDR1 SGHVS, CDR2 FNYEAQ. The V gene end was trimmed by 2 bases and the J gene end by 9 bases; junction bases not matched to a gene: 18. The CDR3 contains 19 residues. Written as DNA, the CDR3 is TGTGCCAGCAGCTTAACATCCGGAGGTCGCGGACAGGGATCTTCACCCCTCCACTTT. It specifies CASSLTSGGRGQGSSPLHF.

J is TRBJ2-2 and V is TRBV25-1; D possibly corresponds to TRBD2 (7 bases). Per the germline V gene, CDR1 is MGHDK and CDR2 is SYGVNS. The CDR3 totals 13 residues. The CDR3 spells CAASGGRTGELFF. The CDR3 DNA follows: TGTGCTGCTTCCGGGGGGCGGACCGGGGAGCTGTTTTTT.

The chain carries TRBV7-3 and TRBJ2-1; tentatively, D is TRBD2 (5 bases). The germline CDR1 and CDR2 sequences are SGHTA and FQGTGA. The V end was cut by 5 bases, the J end by 7 bases, with 15 bases between. The CDR3 has 14 residues. The CDR3: CASSPSPAVNEQFF. Here the CDR3 DNA reads TGTGCCAGCAGCCCCTCCCCAGCGGTGAATGAGCAGTTCTTC.

This clone appeared once. This rearrangement joins TRBV4-2 to TRBJ1-4; perhaps TRBD1 as D (5 bases). Trimming stripped 6 bases from V and 7 bases from J, with 12 bases between. This CDR3 is built from 13 residues. Germline V gene data show CDR1 as LGHNA and CDR2 as YNFKEQ. CDR3 loop: CASRFPGREKLFF. For the CDR3, the DNA is TGTGCCAGCAGATTCCCAGGGCGTGAAAAACTGTTTTTT.

The chain is built from TRBV6-5 and TRBJ1-5, with 10 bases matching TRBD1. The CDR3 totals 15 residues. Germline CDR1 reads MNHEY; CDR2 reads SVGAGI. With 5 bases clipped from V and 2 bases from J, the junction kept 3 bases outside the gene matches. The CDR3 DNA reads as TGTGCCAGCAGTCAGGGGACAGGGGGCAATCAGCCCCAGCATTTT. This sequence encodes CASSQGTGGNQPQHF.